The rows below give T cell receptor beta chains drawn from one sample of a study of shared clonotypes between healthy human individuals. Some clones are missing from TCRdb's copy, which holds only in-frame ones; the method was immunoSEQ multiplex PCR. Counted here are approximately 620,000 clones, 97% occurring once; the ten biggest clones make up about 0.06%. Sequencing was carried out using naive CD4+ T cells sorted from blood. The receptors come from a woman in her 30s in good health. Both conserved end residues are part of each CDR3. D genes are given only for firm matches. Clone size is not always given. Where it is, it says once, few, many or a class for expanded clones.

>TRBJ2-3|.|.|TRBV6-1
CASSAPGLDTQYF
TGTGCCAGCAGTGCACCGGGCCTAGATACGCAGTATTTT
>TRBJ2-3|.|.|TRBV5-1
CASKGDLGADFRTDTQYF
TGCGCCAGCAAGGGAGACTTAGGGGCCGATTTTCGAACAGATACGCAGTATTTT
>TRBJ2-1|.|.|TRBV6-1
CASSVFDSYNEQFF
TGTGCCAGCAGTGTTTTCGACTCCTACAATGAGCAGTTCTTC
>TRBJ1-3|few|TRBD1|TRBV2
CASSYDRAFSGNTIYF
TGTGCCAGCAGCTATGACAGGGCCTTCTCTGGAAACACCATATATTTT
>TRBJ1-2|.|.|TRBV6-6
CASSYRGSDYGYTF
TGTGCCAGCAGTTACCGGGGTTCCGACTATGGCTACACCTTC
>TRBJ1-1|.|.|TRBV6-1
CASSGQGNTEAFF
TGTGCCAGCAGTGGTCAGGGGAACACTGAAGCTTTCTTT
>TRBJ2-5|once|TRBD2|TRBV9
CASSVAGRGETQYF
TGTGCCAGCAGCGTAGCGGGGAGGGGAGAGACCCAGTACTTC
>TRBJ2-5|.|.|TRBV11-2
CASSFVLAGVETQYF
TGTGCCAGCAGCTTTGTTTTAGCTGGGGTTGAGACCCAGTACTTC
>TRBJ2-2|once|.|TRBV4-1
CASSQAGTMTGELFF
TGCGCCAGCAGCCAGGCCGGGACCATGACCGGGGAGCTGTTTTTT
>TRBJ2-7|.|TRBD2|TRBV12-5
CASGSSAGTSGTYEQYF
TGTGCTAGTGGTTCTTCAGCGGGGACTAGCGGAACCTACGAGCAGTACTTC
>TRBJ1-1|.|TRBD1|TRBV7-3
CASSLGQHTEAFF
TGTGCCAGCAGCTTGGGACAGCACACTGAAGCTTTCTTT
>TRBJ2-5|.|TRBD1|TRBV19
CASSISFPGQGSETQYF
TGTGCCAGTAGTATTTCTTTCCCCGGACAGGGTAGCGAGACCCAGTACTTC
>TRBJ2-4|.|.|TRBV10-1
CASREGTSLNIQYF
TGCGCCAGCAGGGAGGGGACCTCTTTAAACATTCAGTACTTC
>TRBJ2-7|.|TRBD1|TRBV28
CASSFGWDRPSYEQYF
TGTGCCAGCAGTTTCGGATGGGACAGGCCTTCCTACGAGCAGTACTTC
>TRBJ2-7|.|.|TRBV18
CASSPGSFSYEQYF
TGTGCCAGCTCACCGGGGAGCTTCTCCTACGAGCAGTACTTC
>TRBJ2-1|.|TRBD1|TRBV28
CASSIRTGMQQFF
TGTGCCAGCAGTATTAGGACAGGGATGCAGCAGTTCTTC
>TRBJ2-7|.|TRBD2|TRBV7-2
CASSSRASGSYEQYF
TGTGCCAGCAGCAGTCGGGCTAGCGGCTCCTACGAGCAGTACTTC
>TRBJ1-5|.|TRBD1|TRBV28
CASSLGTGWQPQHF
TGTGCCAGCAGTTTAGGGACAGGGTGGCAGCCCCAGCATTTT
>TRBJ2-3|.|.|TRBV4-1
CASSPSGVPTDTQYF
TGCGCCAGCAGCCCTAGTGGTGTACCCACAGATACGCAGTATTTT
>TRBJ2-1|.|.|TRBV7-9
CASSAVPGIYNEQFF
TGTGCCAGCAGCGCAGTCCCAGGAATCTACAATGAGCAGTTCTTC
>TRBJ1-6|.|.|TRBV28
CASSGPGRANSPLHF
TGTGCCAGCAGTGGCCCGGGCAGAGCAAATTCACCCCTCCACTTT
>TRBJ2-1|.|.|TRBV28
CASSPPGTVEKFF
TGTGCCAGCAGCCCACCCGGTACAGTTGAAAAGTTCTTC
>TRBJ2-7|.|.|TRBV10-2
CASSVGLAGHEQYF
TGCGCCAGCAGTGTAGGGCTAGCTGGCCACGAGCAGTACTTC
>TRBJ2-3|.|TRBD2|TRBV10-3
CAISGPLAGLGTDTQYF
TGTGCCATCAGTGGGCCGTTAGCGGGCCTCGGCACAGATACGCAGTATTTT
>TRBJ2-7|.|TRBD1|TRBV7-2
CASSPGQEVLYEQYF
TGTGCCAGCAGCCCCGGACAGGAGGTTCTTTACGAGCAGTACTTC
>TRBJ2-3|.|.|TRBV28
CASRGAQGQGRGTSTDTQYF
TGTGCCAGCAGAGGGGCACAGGGGCAAGGACGGGGGACTAGCACAGATACGCAGTATTTT
>TRBJ2-5|.|.|TRBV5-5
CASSLGSTDQETQYF
TGTGCCAGCAGCTTGGGGTCGACAGACCAAGAGACCCAGTACTTC
>TRBJ2-2|.|.|TRBV6-1
CASSSTDNGGGELFF
TGTGCCAGCAGTTCGACGGACAATGGAGGCGGGGAGCTGTTTTTT
>TRBJ2-1|.|TRBD2|TRBV29-1
CSVVPGSGSSYNEQFF
TGCAGCGTCGTTCCGGGTAGCGGGAGCTCCTACAATGAGCAGTTCTTC
>TRBJ2-2|.|.|TRBV11-2
CASSTLGRPDTGELFF
TGTGCCAGCAGCACCCTGGGTAGACCCGACACCGGGGAGCTGTTTTTT
>TRBJ1-3|.|.|TRBV30
CAWNGAASGNTIYF
TGTGCCTGGAACGGGGCAGCCAGTGGAAACACCATATATTTT
>TRBJ2-1|.|TRBD2|TRBV2
CASAGASGTHNEQFF
TGTGCCAGCGCGGGGGCTAGCGGGACCCACAATGAGCAGTTCTTC
>TRBJ2-7|.|.|TRBV19
CASSFGGWGEQYF
TGTGCCAGTAGTTTCGGGGGATGGGGAGAGCAGTACTTC
>TRBJ1-2|.|.|TRBV11-2
CASGIYGARRANYGYTF
TGTGCCAGCGGTATCTATGGGGCGCGCCGAGCTAACTATGGCTACACCTTC
>TRBJ1-4|.|.|TRBV20-1
CSGRGNEKLFF
TGCAGTGGCAGGGGTAATGAAAAACTGTTTTTT
>TRBJ1-6|.|.|TRBV5-4
CASSLRGSYNSPLHF
TGTGCCAGCAGCTTGAGGGGTTCCTATAATTCACCCCTCCACTTT
>TRBJ2-7|.|TRBD2|TRBV7-8
CASSLSSGIPYEQYF
TGTGCCAGCAGCTTGAGTAGCGGGATCCCCTACGAGCAGTACTTC
>TRBJ2-1|.|.|TRBV29-1
CSVAEGARVSGQFF
TGCAGCGTTGCGGAGGGGGCGAGGGTATCGGGGCAGTTCTTC
>TRBJ2-5|.|TRBD1|TRBV6-1
CASSTGQGDSSEQYF
TGTGCCAGCAGTACTGGACAGGGAGACTCTAGTGAGCAGTACTTC
>TRBJ2-7|.|TRBD1|TRBV7-9
CASSSTGGDYEQYF
TGTGCCAGCAGCTCGACAGGGGGCGACTACGAGCAGTACTTC
>TRBJ1-6|.|TRBD1|TRBV27
CASSPSTGNSPLHF
TGTGCCAGCAGTCCCTCGACAGGGAATTCACCCCTCCACTTT
>TRBJ2-4|.|.|TRBV7-9
CASSIAETKNIQYF
TGTGCCAGCAGCATAGCGGAAACCAAAAACATTCAGTACTTC
>TRBJ2-7|.|.|TRBV18
CASSPFSGAPGGVEQYF
TGTGCCAGCTCACCATTCTCGGGGGCTCCCGGAGGGGTCGAGCAGTACTTC
>TRBJ2-7|.|TRBD1|TRBV19
CASRPGQVPSGEQYF
TGTGCCAGTAGGCCGGGACAGGTACCTTCGGGGGAGCAGTACTTC
>TRBJ2-5|.|.|TRBV10-1
CASSGGVTGSEETQYF
TGCGCCAGCAGCGGAGGGGTAACCGGGTCAGAAGAGACCCAGTACTTC
>TRBJ1-3|.|.|TRBV28
CASSAPGGRLSGNTIYF
TGTGCCAGCAGTGCCCCTGGGGGACGGCTCTCTGGAAACACCATATATTTT
>TRBJ2-2|once|.|TRBV5-1
CASSLVAFGGANTGELFF
TGCGCCAGCAGCTTGGTAGCATTCGGGGGCGCGAACACCGGGGAGCTGTTTTTT
>TRBJ2-7|.|TRBD2|TRBV2
CASSPGTSRRINEQYF
TGTGCCAGCAGTCCCGGGACTAGCAGAAGGATCAACGAGCAGTACTTC
>TRBJ2-3|.|.|TRBV5-1
CASSVGLPGDTQYF
TGCGCCAGCAGCGTGGGACTGCCAGGCGATACGCAGTATTTT
>TRBJ2-3|.|TRBD2|TRBV11-3
CASSISGGDTQYF
TGTGCCAGCAGCATTAGCGGGGGAGATACGCAGTATTTT
>TRBJ1-1|.|.|TRBV28
CASSLAQGETEAFF
TGTGCCAGCAGTTTAGCGCAGGGAGAGACTGAAGCTTTCTTT
>TRBJ2-4|.|.|TRBV5-1
CASSFSLAKNIQYF
TGCGCCAGCAGCTTCAGCTTAGCCAAAAACATTCAGTACTTC
>TRBJ2-5|.|TRBD1|TRBV6-6
CASSIQGLETQYF
TGTGCCAGCAGCATACAGGGGTTGGAGACCCAGTACTTC
>TRBJ1-1|.|.|TRBV6-1
CASTQGPTEAFF
TGTGCCAGCACACAGGGCCCCACTGAAGCTTTCTTT
>TRBJ2-2|once|.|TRBV7-8
CASSPYTGQPAGELFF
TGTGCCAGCAGCCCGTATACGGGGCAACCCGCCGGGGAGCTGTTTTTT
>TRBJ2-3|.|TRBD2|TRBV28
CASLTSGRVGDTQYF
TGTGCCAGCCTGACTAGCGGGAGAGTCGGTGATACGCAGTATTTT
>TRBJ2-1|.|TRBD2|TRBV7-3
CASSTPGLAGGPSSYNEQFF
TGTGCCAGCAGCACCCCGGGACTAGCGGGAGGGCCCAGCTCCTACAATGAGCAGTTCTTC
>TRBJ2-3|.|.|TRBV6-1
CAANAQAPTDTQYF
TGTGCCGCGAACGCACAAGCCCCTACAGATACGCAGTATTTT
>TRBJ2-2|.|.|TRBV11-2
CASSPNPGGYPGELFF
TGTGCCAGCAGCCCTAATCCCGGGGGTTACCCCGGGGAGCTGTTTTTT
>TRBJ2-3|.|.|TRBV11-3
CASSLAGGTDTQYF
TGTGCCAGCAGCTTGGCGGGTGGGACAGATACGCAGTATTTT